This T cell receptor beta chain was sequenced for a study of circulating and synovial CD4+ cells in juvenile arthritis. This clone was seen a handful of times. The protocol was immunoSEQ multiplex PCR, while the TCRdb copy is restricted to in-frame clones and leaves out a portion. Of around 14,000 clones listed, over 80% are singletons. The CDR3 totals 13 residues. CDR1 and CDR2 (germline): GTSNPN, SVGIG (reference sequence). The ends lost 0 bases at V and 4 bases at J; junction bases unmatched: 2. Sequenced: CD4+ T cells from synovial fluid. This clonotype originated in a human patient with juvenile idiopathic arthritis. Some clones in this sample may be carry-over from other donors' samples. The genes are TRBV30 and TRBJ2-5; TRBD2 matches at 7 bases. The CDR3 DNA reads as TGTGCCTGGAGTGTACGACTAGCAGAGACCCAGTACTTC. This gives the protein CAWSVRLAETQYF.